The 22 T cell receptor beta chains below all came from one sample that was sequenced in a study of cytomegalovirus exposure and HLA in healthy donors. Primers: 60 Vbeta forward and 13 Jbeta reverse. Clones were sequenced by immunoSEQ multiplex PCR, and TCRdb holds only the in-frame ones, with some missing. The table shows 85,000 to 120,000 clones, with about 75% occurring only once. The material sequenced was PBMCs. The receptors derive from a male donor in good health and CMV-seropositive.

A note on this clone: One end of the junction varies from germline; a read error may be responsible. This rearrangement joins TRBV7-2 to TRBJ2-1; 12 nucleotides agree with TRBD1. CDR1 and CDR2 from the germline V gene are SGHTA and FQGNSA. This CDR3 is 16 amino acids long. The CDR3 loop is CASSETGTGGLNERFF. The CDR3 DNA follows: TGTGCCAGCAGCGAAACCGGGACAGGGGGCCTAAATGAGCGGTTCTTC. The whole variable domain, remainder taken from reference TRBV7-2 and TRBJ2-1, is GAGVSQSPSNKVTEKGKDVELRCDPISGHTALYWYRQSLGQGLEFLIYFQGNSAPDKSGLPSDRFSAERTGGSVSTLTIQRTQQEDSAVYLCASSETGTGGLNERFFGPGTRLTVL.

The chain joins TRBV4-3 to TRBJ1-6, with D tentatively TRBD1 (6 bases). Trimming removed 0 bases at V and 5 bases at J, with 17 bases between. Germline loops: CDR1 LGHNA, CDR2 YSLEER. The CDR3 is made up of 18 amino acids. CDR3 bases: TGCGCCAGCAGCCAAGATTTGGGACCCGGGACACATAATTCACCCCTCCACTTT. Protein product: CASSQDLGPGTHNSPLHF.

CDR3 residues: CASSYSKATGELFF. The DNA for the CDR3 is TGTGCCAGCAGTTACTCGAAAGCCACCGGGGAGCTGTTTTTT. The chain joins TRBV6-5 to TRBJ2-2; no clear D gene. V was trimmed by 0 bases and J by 4 bases, leaving 6 bases between them. The CDR3 spans 14 residues. Germline V gene data show CDR1 as MNHEY and CDR2 as SVGAGI.

The chain combines TRBV7-9 with TRBJ2-2; D is ambiguous. CDR3 length: 10 residues. V was shortened by 6 bases and J by 8 bases, with 4 bases between the two germline ends. Per the germline V gene, CDR1 is SEHNR and CDR2 is FQNEAQ (reference sequence). The CDR3, as DNA: TGTGCCAGCAGTTCTGGGGAGCTGTTTTTT. Translating it yields CASSSGELFF.

V is TRBV19 and J is TRBJ1-4; a weak D match, TRBD1 (6 bases). Deletions cut 4 bases from V and 7 bases from J, with 16 bases between. Looked up from germline, CDR1 is LNHDA and CDR2 is SQIVND (reference sequence). The CDR3 has 15 residues. This chain's CDR3 is CASSTTGRGSEKLFF. For the CDR3, the DNA is TGTGCCAGTAGTACTACAGGGAGGGGGAGTGAAAAACTGTTTTTT.

The chain links TRBV29-1 to TRBJ2-2; perhaps TRBD2 as D (5 bases). The CDR3 has 15 amino acids. V gave up 1 base and J gave up 4 bases, with 13 bases separating them. CDR1 and CDR2 from the germline V gene are SQVTM and ANQGSEA. The CDR3 loop is CSVEVTGIPTGELFF. CDR3 sequence (DNA): TGCAGCGTTGAAGTAACGGGGATACCCACCGGGGAGCTGTTTTTT.

The chain uses TRBV9 and TRBJ2-7, with D maybe TRBD1 (5 bases). The length of the CDR3 is 15 residues. CDR1 and CDR2 (germline): SGDLS, YYNGEE. The V end lost 0 bases, the J end lost 0 bases, and 10 bases lay between the germline ends. The DNA for the CDR3 is TGTGCCAGCAGCGTAGTCTGGGGCCTCTCCTACGAGCAGTACTTC. Protein sequence: CASSVVWGLSYEQYF.

This chain links TRBV7-8 with TRBJ1-2; 10 bases match TRBD1. The V gene's germline CDR1 is SGHVS and CDR2 FQNEAQ. With 5 bases clipped from V and 8 bases from J, the junction kept 11 bases outside the gene matches. The CDR3 runs to 15 residues. CDR3 sequence reads: CASSDRDRGLKGYTF. The CDR3 coding sequence is TGTGCCAGCAGCGACCGGGACAGGGGTTTGAAGGGCTACACCTTC.

The CDR3 DNA reads as TGTGCCAGCAGCTCGAGCCTCGCGCGGGGCGGCGGGGATACGCAGTATTTT. Residues: CASSSSLARGGGDTQYF. The chain recombines TRBV5-4 with TRBJ2-3; TRBD2 might be the D (6 bases). The CDR3 is 17 amino acids. V was trimmed by 3 bases and J by 6 bases, leaving 23 bases between them. Germline loops: CDR1 SGHNT, CDR2 YYREEE (reference sequence).

This clone has a handful of counts. The chain recombines TRBV7-2 with TRBJ1-2, with TRBD1 matching over 11 bases. V shed 4 bases and J 3 bases; nucleotides not matched to a gene: 10. The V gene's germline CDR1 is SGHTA and CDR2 FQGNSA. This CDR3 is 17 amino acids long. The CDR3 protein is CASSSKDRGLDDYGYTF. The CDR3, as DNA: TGTGCCAGCAGCTCAAAGGACAGGGGGCTTGATGACTATGGCTACACCTTC. Using reference TRBV7-2 and TRBJ1-2 for the parts outside the CDR3, the full variable domain is GAGVSQSPSNKVTEKGKDVELRCDPISGHTALYWYRQSLGQGLEFLIYFQGNSAPDKSGLPSDRFSAERTGGSVSTLTIQRTQQEDSAVYLCASSSKDRGLDDYGYTFGSGTRLTVV.

The chain combines TRBV15 with TRBJ1-2; 7 positions agree with TRBD1. Unmatched junction bases numbered 6, after V lost 3 bases and J lost 5 bases. Germline lookup yields CDR1 LNHNV and CDR2 YYDKDF (reference sequence). There are 14 residues in the CDR3. CDR3 nucleotide sequence: TGTGCCACCAGCAGCCCGGGACAGCCTTATGGCTACACCTTC. It translates to CATSSPGQPYGYTF.

The gene calls are TRBV19 and TRBJ2-7; weak D call: TRBD1 (5 bases). Trimming cost V 6 bases and J 2 bases, with 17 bases left between them. This CDR3 region has 15 residues. From germline, CDR1 is LNHDA and CDR2 SQIVND (reference sequence). The DNA for the CDR3 is TGTGCCAGTAGAGGTGTTACAGGACCGCCCTACGAGCAGTACTTC. Translating it yields CASRGVTGPPYEQYF.

The chain joins TRBV15 to TRBJ2-7; D unresolved. Deletions cut 0 bases from V and 5 bases from J, with 8 bases between. Germline CDR1 reads LNHNV; CDR2 reads YYDKDF (reference sequence). There are 13 residues in the CDR3. CDR3 residues: CATSRDPPDEQYF. CDR3 DNA: TGTGCCACCAGCAGAGACCCGCCGGACGAGCAGTACTTC.

V gene TRBV30 combines with J gene TRBJ1-4; no firm D call. The germline V and J ends were trimmed by 3 bases and 0 bases, with 11 bases remaining between them. The CDR3 consists of 15 residues. The V gene's germline CDR1 is GTSNPN and CDR2 SVGIG (reference sequence). The CDR3 sequence is CAWSPGRTTNEKLFF. The CDR3 coding sequence is TGTGCCTGGAGCCCCGGGAGAACAACTAATGAAAAACTGTTTTTT. The full variable domain, in which reference TRBV30 and TRBJ1-4 provide the parts outside the CDR3, is SQTIHQWPATLVQPVGSPLSLECTVEGTSNPNLYWYRQAAGRGLQLLFYSVGIGQISSEVPQNLSASRPQDRQFILSSKKLLLSDSGFYLCAWSPGRTTNEKLFFGSGTQLSVL.

This chain links TRBV14 with TRBJ2-7; 7 nucleotides align to TRBD1. This CDR3 has 15 amino acids. Germline CDR1 is SGHDN and CDR2 is FVKESK. Unmatched junction bases numbered 14, after V lost 6 bases and J lost 6 bases. The CDR3 DNA reads TGTGCCAGCAGACGATCTACAGGGGTAGGGGCCGAGCAGTACTTC. This encodes CASRRSTGVGAEQYF.

The chain has TRBV13 and TRBJ2-5, with 7 bases that match TRBD1. V lost 5 bases and J lost 10; bases outside the gene matches: 16. This CDR3 is 15 amino acids long. Per the germline V gene, CDR1 is PRHDT and CDR2 is FYEKMQ (reference sequence). CDR3 amino acids: CASSVTTGSFRSQYF. The CDR3, as DNA: TGTGCCAGCAGCGTCACGACAGGGTCGTTCCGAAGCCAGTACTTC.

This chain connects TRBV2 to TRBJ1-5; TRBD1 is a possible D gene (5 bases). Germline lookup yields CDR1 SNHLY and CDR2 FYNNEI. This CDR3 spans 14 amino acids. Trimming removed 6 bases from V and 1 base from J, with 10 bases in between. As DNA, the CDR3 is TGTGCCAGCAGGGACACGACGAGCAATCAGCCCCAGCATTTT. Translated, it gives CASRDTTSNQPQHF.

V gene TRBV5-6 combines with J gene TRBJ1-2, with 7 bases aligning to TRBD1. With V trimmed by 1 base and J by 4 bases, 7 bases remained unmatched. The CDR3 length is 15 residues. Looked up from germline, CDR1 is SGHDT and CDR2 is YYEEEE. In DNA, the CDR3 is TGTGCCAGCAGCTTGCGGGACAGTTCAATCTATGGCTACACCTTC. Translating gives CASSLRDSSIYGYTF.

The gene calls are TRBV11-1 and TRBJ2-3; 8 nucleotides match TRBD2. With V trimmed by 5 bases and J by 2 bases, 9 bases remained unmatched. Germline CDR1 and CDR2: SGHAT and FQDESV (reference sequence). This CDR3 has 16 amino acids. The CDR3 loop is CASSPGILADTDTQYF. DNA of the CDR3: TGTGCCAGCAGCCCTGGAATACTAGCGGACACAGATACGCAGTATTTT.

This CDR3 is CSVDTENIQYF. The DNA for the CDR3 is TGCAGCGTTGATACGGAAAACATTCAGTACTTC. The rearrangement uses TRBV29-1 and TRBJ2-4, with no clear D. V dropped 3 bases and J dropped 5 bases, with 5 bases sitting between them. Germline assignment: CDR1 SQVTM and CDR2 ANQGSEA. This CDR3 is built from 11 residues. Filled out from reference TRBV29-1 and TRBJ2-4, the complete variable domain reads SAVISQKPSRDICQRGTSLTIQCQVDSQVTMMFWYRQQPGQSLTLIATANQGSEATYESGFVIDKFPISRPNLTFSTLTVSNMSPEDSSIYLCSVDTENIQYFGAGTRLSVL.

This clone was seen more than once but under ten times. The genes are TRBV6-5 and TRBJ1-4, with 11 bases aligning to TRBD1. Looked up from germline, CDR1 is MNHEY and CDR2 is SVGAGI. Trimming removed 4 bases from V and 6 bases from J; junction bases left unmatched: 7. This CDR3 is built from 16 residues. The CDR3 DNA sequence: TGTGCCAGCAGTTCCGTTGGACAGGGGGCGGATGAAAAACTGTTTTTT. It specifies CASSSVGQGADEKLFF.

This rearrangement joins TRBV6-1 to TRBJ2-1; the match to TRBD1 covers 9 bases. The CDR3 length is 15 residues. Per germline, CDR1 MNHNS and CDR2 SASEGT. V was clipped by 6 bases and J by 6 bases; unmatched bases: 9. The CDR3 region is CASRETGTGFNEQFF. The CDR3 DNA is TGTGCCAGCAGAGAAACCGGGACAGGGTTCAATGAGCAGTTCTTC.